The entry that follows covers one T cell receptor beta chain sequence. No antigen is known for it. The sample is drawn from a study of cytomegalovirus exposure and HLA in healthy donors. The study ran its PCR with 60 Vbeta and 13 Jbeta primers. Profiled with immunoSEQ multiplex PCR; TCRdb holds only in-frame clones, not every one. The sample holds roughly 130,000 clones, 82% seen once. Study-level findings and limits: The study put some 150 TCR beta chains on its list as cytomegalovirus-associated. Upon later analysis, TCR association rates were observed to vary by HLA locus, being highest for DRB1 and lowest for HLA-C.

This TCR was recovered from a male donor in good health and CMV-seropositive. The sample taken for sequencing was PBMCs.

This chain's CDR3 is CASSLAGTGGNTIYF. CDR3 in DNA: TGTGCCAGCAGTTTGGCGGGTACGGGAGGAAACACCATATATTTT. The V call is TRBV27, the J call TRBJ1-3; D is undetermined. The CDR3 is made up of 15 amino acids. CDR1 MNHEY and CDR2 SMNVEV come from the germline V gene (reference sequence). V lost 3 bases and J lost 4, with 13 bases in between.